This TCR beta chain was recovered during a study of CD8+CD57+ T cells in acquired aplastic anemia. Study-level points and caveats: A set of approximately 30 CD8+ CDR3 sequences was shared between patients and controls, and these sequences appeared highly expressed in patients.

This clonotype has a count of ten or more. The antigen remains unidentified. Patients selected for sequencing had displayed CD8+CD57+ cell expansion by flow cytometry. TCR beta VDJ and CDR3 profiling used genomic DNA as template. TCRdb independently ran MiXCR on the reads; one entry per CDR3 protein. The data hold about 120,000 distinct CDR3 sequences, with about 60% observed a single time. The source material was sorted CD4+, CD8+, or CD8+CD57+ T cells (not recorded which) from PBMCs. This TCR derives from a human donor with aplastic anemia.

CDR3 loop: CASSLTRTDTQYF. The CDR3 region has the DNA TGCGCCAGCAGCTTAACTAGGACAGATACGCAGTATTTT. The V gene is TRBV5-1, the J gene TRBJ2-3, with TRBD2 as a possible D gene (5 bases). V lost 2 bases and J 3 bases, leaving 7 bases between the germline ends. This CDR3 is built from 13 residues. Germline assignment: CDR1 SGHRS and CDR2 YFSETQ. The full variable domain, completed using reference TRBV5-1 and TRBJ2-3, is KAGVTQTPRYLIKTRGQQVTLSCSPISGHRSVSWYQQTPGQGLQFLFEYFSETQRNKGNFPGRFSGRQFSNSRSEMNVSTLELGDSALYLCASSLTRTDTQYFGPGTRLTVL.